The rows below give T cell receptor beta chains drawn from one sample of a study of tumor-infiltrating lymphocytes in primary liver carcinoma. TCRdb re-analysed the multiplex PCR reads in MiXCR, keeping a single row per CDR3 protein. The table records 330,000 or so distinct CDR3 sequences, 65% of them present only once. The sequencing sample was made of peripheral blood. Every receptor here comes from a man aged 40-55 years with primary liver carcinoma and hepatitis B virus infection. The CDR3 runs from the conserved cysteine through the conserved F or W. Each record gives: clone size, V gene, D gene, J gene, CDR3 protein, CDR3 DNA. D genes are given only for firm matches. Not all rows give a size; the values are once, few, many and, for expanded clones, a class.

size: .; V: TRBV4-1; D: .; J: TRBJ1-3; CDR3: CASSQPLGGGAGNTIYF; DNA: TGCGCCAGCAGCCAGCCTTTGGGCGGGGGCGCTGGAAACACCATATATTTT
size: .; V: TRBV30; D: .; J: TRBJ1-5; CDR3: CAWSPEGNQPQHF; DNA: TGTGCCTGGAGCCCGGAGGGGAATCAGCCCCAGCATTTT
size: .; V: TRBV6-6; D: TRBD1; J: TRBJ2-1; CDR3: CATRGGQNQSEQFF; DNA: TGTGCCACCAGAGGGGGACAGAACCAAAGTGAGCAGTTCTTC
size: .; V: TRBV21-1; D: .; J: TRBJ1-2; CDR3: CASSKGVGRNYGYTF; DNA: TGTGCCAGCAGCAAAGGGGTGGGACGGAACTATGGCTACACCTTC
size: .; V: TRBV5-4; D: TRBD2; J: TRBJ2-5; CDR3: CASSPGGLAVGGETQYF; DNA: TGTGCCAGCAGCCCTGGAGGGCTAGCGGTTGGGGGAGAGACCCAGTACTTC
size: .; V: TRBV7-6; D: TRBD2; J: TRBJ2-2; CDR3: CASSLAANTGELFF; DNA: TGTGCCAGCTCCCTAGCGGCGAACACCGGGGAGCTGTTTTTT
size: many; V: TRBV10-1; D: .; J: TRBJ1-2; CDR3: CASSAAGFVGYTF; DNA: TGCGCCAGCAGTGCTGCGGGTTTCGTCGGCTACACCTTC
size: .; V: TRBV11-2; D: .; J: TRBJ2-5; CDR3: CASIAAEGETHYF; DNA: TGTGCCAGCATCGCCGCAGAGGGAGAGACCCATTACTTC
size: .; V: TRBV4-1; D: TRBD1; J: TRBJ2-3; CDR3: CASSQVLGQGLSDTQCF; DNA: TGCGCCAGCAGCCAAGTCCTGGGACAGGGATTGTCAGATACGCAGTGTTTT
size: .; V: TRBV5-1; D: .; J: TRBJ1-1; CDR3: CTSSPRVGVNTEAFF; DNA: TGCACCAGCAGCCCCAGGGTAGGGGTGAACACTGAAGCTTTCTTT
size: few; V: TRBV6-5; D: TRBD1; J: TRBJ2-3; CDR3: CASSYLGQSTDTQYF; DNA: TGTGCCAGCAGTTACTTGGGACAGTCCACAGATACGCAGTATTTT
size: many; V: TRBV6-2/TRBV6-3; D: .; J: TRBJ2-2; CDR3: CASSYDANTGELFF; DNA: TGTGCCAGCAGTTACGACGCGAACACCGGGGAGCTGTTTTTT
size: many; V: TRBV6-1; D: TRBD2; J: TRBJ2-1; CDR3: CASSVELAGLNEQFF; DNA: TGTGCCAGCAGTGTAGAACTAGCGGGACTCAATGAGCAGTTCTTC
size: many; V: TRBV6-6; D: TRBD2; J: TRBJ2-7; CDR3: CASSSPTSGRSYEQYF; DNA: TGTGCCAGCAGTTCTCCCACTAGCGGGAGGTCGTACGAGCAGTACTTC
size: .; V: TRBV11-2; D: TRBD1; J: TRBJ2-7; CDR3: CASSSGQGGTYEQYF; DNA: TGTGCCAGCAGTTCCGGACAGGGTGGGACCTACGAGCAGTACTTC
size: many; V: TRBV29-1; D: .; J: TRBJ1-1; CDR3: CSVEDLGGPNTEAFF; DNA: TGCAGCGTTGAAGATCTTGGAGGGCCGAACACTGAAGCTTTCTTT
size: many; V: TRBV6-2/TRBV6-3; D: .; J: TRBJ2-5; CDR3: CASSYVVPETQYF; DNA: TGTGCCAGCAGTTACGTAGTACCGGAGACCCAGTACTTC
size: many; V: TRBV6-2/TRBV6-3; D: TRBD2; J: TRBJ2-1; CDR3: CASTESLAGVQEQFF; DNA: TGTGCCAGCACCGAATCACTAGCGGGAGTACAGGAGCAGTTCTTC
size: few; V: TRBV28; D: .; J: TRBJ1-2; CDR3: CASQTVPVGYTF; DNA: TGTGCCAGCCAGACGGTCCCGGTTGGCTACACCTTC
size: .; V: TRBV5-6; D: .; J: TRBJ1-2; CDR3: CASNPGGPPFYGYTF; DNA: TGTGCCAGCAACCCTGGTGGACCTCCTTTTTATGGCTACACCTTC
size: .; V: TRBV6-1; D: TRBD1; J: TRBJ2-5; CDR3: CASSQTRGLGGTQYF; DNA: TGTGCCAGCAGTCAGACCAGGGGGCTTGGAGGGACCCAATACTTC
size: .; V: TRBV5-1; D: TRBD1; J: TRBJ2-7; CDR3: CASSTGQGSYEQYF; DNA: TGCGCCAGCAGTACGGGACAGGGCTCCTACGAGCAGTACTTC
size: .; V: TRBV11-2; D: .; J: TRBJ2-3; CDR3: CASSFLGWAFYTQYF; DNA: TGTGCCAGCAGCTTCCTTGGGTGGGCCTTCTATACGCAGTATTTT
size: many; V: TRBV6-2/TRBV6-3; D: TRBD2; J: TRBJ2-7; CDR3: CASSSPLAPTYEQYF; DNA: TGTGCCAGCAGTTCCCCACTAGCGCCAACCTACGAGCAGTACTTC
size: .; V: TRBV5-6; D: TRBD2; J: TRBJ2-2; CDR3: CDSRRTGTSVTGELFF; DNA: TGTGACAGCAGGCGTACCGGGACTAGCGTTACCGGGGAGCTGTTTTTT
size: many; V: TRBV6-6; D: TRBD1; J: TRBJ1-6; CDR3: CASRTGQGNSPLHF; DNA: TGTGCCAGCAGAACCGGACAGGGAAATTCACCCCTCCACTTT
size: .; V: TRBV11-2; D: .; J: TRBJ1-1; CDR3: CASSQGVTEAFF; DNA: TGTGCCAGCAGCCAAGGGGTGACTGAAGCTTTCTTT
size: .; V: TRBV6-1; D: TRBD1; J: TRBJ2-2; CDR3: CASSKVSGGGTGEPFF; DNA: TGTGCCAGTAGTAAGGTCTCAGGGGGCGGCACCGGGGAGCCGTTTTTT
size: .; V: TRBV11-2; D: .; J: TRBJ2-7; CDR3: CASSLVGGPLSYELYF; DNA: TGTGCCAGCAGCTTAGTGGGAGGACCCCTCTCCTACGAGCTATACTTC
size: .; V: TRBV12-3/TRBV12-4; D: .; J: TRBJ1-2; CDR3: CASSPGHGPGYTF; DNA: TGTGCCAGCAGCCCCGGACACGGTCCTGGCTACACCTTC